This is a list of T cell receptor beta chains from one sample in a study of shared clonotypes between healthy human individuals. TCRdb keeps only in-frame clones here, not all; method: immunoSEQ multiplex PCR. The data show fewer than 3 million clones, with 85% to 95% seen just once and approximately 0.39% held by the top ten. The sample comprised naive CD4+ T cells from PBMCs. The receptors here all came from a man between 18 and 35 years old in good health. Some clones in this sample may be carry-over from other donors' samples. Both conserved end residues are part of each CDR3. A D gene is named only where the DNA matches it firmly. Some rows have no size entry. The others give once, few or many, or a class for an expanded clone.

abundance	d_gene	v_gene	j_gene	CDR3aa	CDR3nt
-	-	TRBV11-2	TRBJ2-7	CASSLGVAVRPYEQYF	TGTGCCAGCAGCTTAGGGGTTGCTGTCCGACCCTACGAGCAGTACTTC
-	TRBD2	TRBV7-2	TRBJ2-7	CASSFRTSGRGNSYEQYF	TGTGCCAGCAGCTTCCGGACTAGCGGGAGAGGTAACTCCTACGAGCAGTACTTC
-	-	TRBV19	TRBJ2-7	CASSILWGSYEQYF	TGTGCCAGTAGTATTTTGTGGGGCTCCTACGAGCAGTACTTC
few	TRBD1	TRBV27	TRBJ1-2	CASSPRQGRDVGYTF	TGTGCCAGCAGTCCACGACAGGGTCGGGATGTGGGCTACACCTTC
-	TRBD2	TRBV5-1	TRBJ2-3	CASSLVLAGGTDTQYF	TGCGCCAGCAGCTTGGTCTTAGCGGGAGGCACAGATACGCAGTATTTT
-	-	TRBV7-2	TRBJ1-5	CASSLGGRRDNQPQHF	TGTGCCAGCAGCTTAGGGGGGAGGAGGGACAATCAGCCCCAGCATTTT
once	-	TRBV28	TRBJ1-2	CASTQGHAYGYTF	TGTGCCAGCACCCAGGGTCACGCCTATGGCTACACCTTC
-	-	TRBV29-1	TRBJ2-6	CSVQPLGGGSGPSSSGANVLTF	TGCAGCGTACAACCACTTGGTGGCGGGTCGGGACCGTCCAGCTCTGGGGCCAACGTCCTGACTTTC
once	TRBD2	TRBV5-1	TRBJ2-5	CASSSTTSGRMPQYF	TGCGCCAGCAGCTCGACGACTAGCGGGAGGATGCCCCAGTACTTC
-	-	TRBV11-2	TRBJ1-1	CASSLVAAGTEAFF	TGTGCCAGCAGCTTAGTGGCTGCGGGCACTGAAGCTTTCTTT
-	TRBD2	TRBV28	TRBJ2-5	CASKAGVGTQYF	TGTGCCAGCAAAGCGGGAGTGGGGACCCAGTACTTC